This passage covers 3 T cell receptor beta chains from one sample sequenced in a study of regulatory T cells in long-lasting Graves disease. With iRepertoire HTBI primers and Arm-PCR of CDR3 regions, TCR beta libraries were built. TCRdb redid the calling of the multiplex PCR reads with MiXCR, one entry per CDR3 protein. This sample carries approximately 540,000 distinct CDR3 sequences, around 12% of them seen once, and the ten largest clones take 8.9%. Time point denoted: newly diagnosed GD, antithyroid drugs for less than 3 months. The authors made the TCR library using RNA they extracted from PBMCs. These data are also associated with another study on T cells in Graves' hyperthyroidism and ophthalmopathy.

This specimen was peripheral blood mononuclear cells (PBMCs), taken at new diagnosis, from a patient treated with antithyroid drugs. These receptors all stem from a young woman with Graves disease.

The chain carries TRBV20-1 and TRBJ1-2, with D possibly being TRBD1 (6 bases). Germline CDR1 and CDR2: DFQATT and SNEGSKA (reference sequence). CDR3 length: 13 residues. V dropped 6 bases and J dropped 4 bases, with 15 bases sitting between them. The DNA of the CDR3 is TGCAGTGCGGAACGGGCAGGGGTCTATGGCTACACCTTC. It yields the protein CSAERAGVYGYTF.

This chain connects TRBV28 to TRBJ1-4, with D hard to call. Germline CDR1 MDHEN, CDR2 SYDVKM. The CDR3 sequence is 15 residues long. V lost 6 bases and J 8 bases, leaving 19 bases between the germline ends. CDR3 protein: CASSPDSIGGEKLFF. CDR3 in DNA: TGTGCCAGCAGCCCGGACTCCATCGGAGGGGAAAAACTGTTTTTT.

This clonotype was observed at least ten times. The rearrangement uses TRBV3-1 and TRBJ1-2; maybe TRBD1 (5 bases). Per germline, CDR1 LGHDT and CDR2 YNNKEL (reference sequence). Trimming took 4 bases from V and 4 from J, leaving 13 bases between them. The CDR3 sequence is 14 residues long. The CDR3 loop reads CASSLRDGFYGYTF. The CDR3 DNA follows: TGTGCCAGCAGCCTGAGGGACGGATTCTATGGCTACACCTTC.